One sample yielded the 21 T cell receptor beta chains listed below, sequenced in a study of T cell responses to AZD1222 COVID-19 vaccine. The protocol was immunoSEQ multiplex PCR, while the TCRdb copy is restricted to in-frame clones and leaves out a portion. The sample consists of tens of thousands of clones, approximately 91% of them appearing once. The sample was peripheral blood, taken on day 0 of AZD1222 vaccination. The source is an adult in good health.

The chain combines TRBV24-1 with TRBJ1-4, with D possibly TRBD1 on 6 matching bases. The CDR3 runs to 18 residues. The V end was cut by 4 bases, the J end by 8 bases, with 25 bases between. Germline V gives CDR1 KGHDR, CDR2 SFDVKD. This CDR3 reads CATSDPAGGEAVKEKLFF. As DNA, the CDR3 is TGTGCCACCAGTGACCCCGCCGGGGGCGAAGCTGTAAAGGAAAAACTGTTTTTT.

This clone came up once. The gene calls are TRBV30 and TRBJ1-1; D unresolved. This CDR3 is built from 11 residues. Germline assignment: CDR1 GTSNPN and CDR2 SVGIG (reference sequence). V shed 4 bases and J shed 1 base, with 4 bases lying between them. The CDR3 loop reads CAWIRNTEAFF. The CDR3, as DNA: TGTGCCTGGATCCGGAACACTGAAGCTTTCTTT. Supplemented by reference TRBV30 and TRBJ1-1, the full variable domain reads SQTIHQWPATLVQPVGSPLSLECTVEGTSNPNLYWYRQAAGRGLQLLFYSVGIGQISSEVPQNLSASRPQDRQFILSSKKLLLSDSGFYLCAWIRNTEAFFGQGTRLTVV.

This chain joins TRBV6-6 and TRBJ1-3; no clear D. V was cut by 0 bases and J by 4 bases, with 10 bases left in between. CDR1 is MNHNY and CDR2 is SVGAGI in the germline V gene (reference sequence). This CDR3 has 15 residues. CDR3 in amino acids: CASSYSSSVGNTIYF. The CDR3 DNA reads as TGTGCCAGCAGTTACTCCTCGTCGGTAGGAAACACCATATATTTT.

The chain employs TRBV28 and TRBJ1-2; D is possibly TRBD1 (5 bases). The germline V gene has CDR1 MDHEN and CDR2 SYDVKM. The CDR3 covers 14 residues. The ends were cut back, 5 bases at V and 6 bases at J, with 16 bases in the middle. The CDR3 sequence is CASSPRVRADGYTF. The CDR3 nucleotides are TGTGCCAGCAGTCCCCGGGTCAGGGCGGATGGCTACACCTTC.

Concerning this clone: Mismatch with germline at one junction end may stem from a read error. The chain employs TRBV7-2 and TRBJ2-7; TRBD2 aligns across 9 bases. CDR3 length: 14 amino acids. Per the germline V gene, CDR1 is SGHTA and CDR2 is FQGNSA. DNA of the CDR3: TGTGCCAGCAGCTTAGGGCCTAGCGGGGCCTTCAACCACTTC. This encodes CASSLGPSGAFNHF.

The rearrangement links TRBV6-5 to TRBJ2-7, with 11 bases identical to TRBD2. Unmatched junction bases numbered 8, after V lost 6 bases and J lost 4 bases. Per germline, CDR1 MNHEY and CDR2 SVGAGI. The CDR3 runs to 15 residues. The CDR3 reads CASSDRLAGPYEQYF. CDR3 sequence (DNA): TGTGCCAGCAGCGACAGACTAGCGGGACCTTACGAGCAGTACTTC.

This clone was recorded once. This rearrangement joins TRBV28 to TRBJ2-7; 14 nucleotides line up with TRBD2. Trimming at V came to 5 bases and at J to 9 bases, leaving 9 bases not matched to a gene. The CDR3 is 15 residues long. The germline gives CDR1 MDHEN, CDR2 SYDVKM. CDR3 protein: CASSLGTSGSGGQYF. Here the CDR3 DNA reads TGTGCCAGCAGTCTAGGGACTAGCGGGAGCGGTGGGCAGTACTTC. Supplemented by reference TRBV28 and TRBJ2-7, the full variable domain reads DVKVTQSSRYLVKRTGEKVFLECVQDMDHENMFWYRQDPGLGLRLIYFSYDVKMKEKGDIPEGYSVSREKKERFSLILESASTNQTSMYLCASSLGTSGSGGQYFGPGTRLTVT.

This CDR3 reads CASSPRVGDNEQFF. Written as DNA, the CDR3 is TGTGCCAGCAGTCCCCGAGTAGGGGACAATGAGCAGTTCTTC. The chain couples TRBV28 to TRBJ2-1, with D tentatively TRBD1 (5 bases). The CDR3 loop spans 14 amino acids. The ends were cut back, 5 bases at V and 5 bases at J, with 13 bases in the middle. CDR1 is MDHEN and CDR2 is SYDVKM in the germline V gene. Based on the CDR3 plus reference TRBV28 and TRBJ2-1, the full variable domain is DVKVTQSSRYLVKRTGEKVFLECVQDMDHENMFWYRQDPGLGLRLIYFSYDVKMKEKGDIPEGYSVSREKKERFSLILESASTNQTSMYLCASSPRVGDNEQFFGPGTRLTVL.

V gene TRBV6-2 or TRBV6-3 combines with J gene TRBJ1-5; no firm D call. Trimming removed 4 bases at V and 6 bases at J, with 7 bases between. Per the germline V gene, CDR1 is MNHEY and CDR2 is SVGEGT. This CDR3 has 12 amino acids. The CDR3 protein is CASSSGSQPQHF. DNA for the CDR3: TGTGCCAGCAGTTCGGGGAGTCAGCCCCAGCATTTT.

The CDR3 coding sequence is TGTGCCAGTACCCGAGACCGGAGGAACACTGAAGCTTTCTTT. This codes for CASTRDRRNTEAFF. The V and J genes are TRBV19 and TRBJ1-1, with no clear D. V was pared by 7 bases and J by 1 base, with 13 bases between. Germline V CDR1 and CDR2: LNHDA, SQIVND (reference sequence). The CDR3 is 14 residues long.

J is TRBJ2-1 and V is TRBV24-1; 7 bases agree with TRBD2. This CDR3 comprises 14 residues. Germline V gives CDR1 KGHDR, CDR2 SFDVKD. V lost 8 bases to trimming and J lost 0 bases; unmatched junction nucleotides: 3. Here the CDR3 DNA reads TGTGCCACCACCGGCGGGAGCTCCTACAATGAGCAGTTCTTC. Its translation: CATTGGSSYNEQFF.

J is TRBJ2-7 and V is TRBV3-1 (or the pseudogene TRBV3-2), with TRBD2 identical over 13 bases. J gave up 7 bases and V 4 bases, and 4 bases lay outside the gene matches. Germline CDR1 LGHDT, CDR2 YNNKEL (reference sequence). The CDR3 is 14 residues long. CDR3 amino acids: CASSPSGLAGEQYF. The CDR3 DNA follows: TGTGCCAGCAGCCCCTCGGGACTAGCGGGAGAGCAGTACTTC.

The CDR3 here is CASSPYSNQPQHF. CDR3 nucleotides: TGTGCCAGCAGTCCGTATAGCAATCAGCCCCAGCATTTT. The chain carries TRBV27 and TRBJ1-5; D gene uncertain. Trimming stripped 5 bases from V and 0 bases from J, with 5 bases between. This CDR3 spans 13 amino acids. The germline V gene has CDR1 MNHEY and CDR2 SMNVEV (reference sequence).

This clone was observed once. The chain links TRBV15 to TRBJ1-5; the D gene is possibly TRBD1 (6 bases). The CDR3 covers 15 residues. The V end lost 0 bases, the J end lost 6 bases, and 12 bases lay between the germline ends. CDR1 is LNHNV and CDR2 is YYDKDF in the germline V gene (reference sequence). As DNA, the CDR3 is TGTGCCACCAGCAGAGATAGCAGGGGCGGTCAGCCCCAGCATTTT. It encodes CATSRDSRGGQPQHF.

This clone was counted between two and nine times. The chain employs TRBV6-5 and TRBJ2-6, with D hard to call. The V end lost 6 bases, the J end lost 0 bases, and 9 bases lay between the germline ends. Germline values: CDR1 MNHEY, CDR2 SVGAGI. The CDR3 has 15 residues. CDR3 in DNA: TGTGCCAGCAGGGTAGGCGGCTCTGGGGCCAACGTCCTGACTTTC. Amino acid sequence: CASRVGGSGANVLTF.

The rearrangement uses TRBV7-2 and TRBJ2-3; TRBD2 agrees at 7 bases. The CDR3 loop spans 14 amino acids. Germline CDR1 is SGHTA and CDR2 is FQGNSA. The V gene end was trimmed by 8 bases and the J gene end by 2 bases; junction bases not matched to a gene: 7. The CDR3 DNA is TGTGCCAGCTCGAAAGCGGGGACCACAGATACGCAGTATTTT. Its protein product is CASSKAGTTDTQYF.

V gene TRBV29-1 combines with J gene TRBJ2-1, with 10 bases fitting TRBD2. With V trimmed by 7 bases and J by 6 bases, 6 bases remained unmatched. CDR3 length equals 13 residues. In germline, CDR1 is SQVTM, CDR2 ANQGSEA. The CDR3 spells CSGGLAVPNEQFF. The CDR3 DNA sequence: TGCAGCGGTGGACTAGCGGTACCCAATGAGCAGTTCTTC.

This clone was counted only a few times. The rearrangement joins TRBV6-4 to TRBJ2-3; TRBD1 or TRBD2 may be the D gene (6 bases each). CDR1 MRHNA and CDR2 SNTAGT come from the germline V gene. Trimming took off 6 bases at V and 6 bases at J, with 16 bases between the two ends. The CDR3 has 14 residues. The CDR3 coding sequence is TGTGCCAGCAGCTCAGAGGGGGGTTCGGATACGCAGTATTTT. It codes for CASSSEGGSDTQYF.

The chain combines TRBV5-1 with TRBJ1-1; D is unclear. Germline V gene lookup returns CDR1 SGHRS and CDR2 YFSETQ. Trimming cost V 0 bases and J 0 bases, with 6 bases left between them. The CDR3 contains 14 residues. CDR3 nucleotide sequence: TGCGCCAGCAGCTTGGACGGCCTGAACACTGAAGCTTTCTTT. The encoded protein is CASSLDGLNTEAFF.

This clone was seen once. The chain joins TRBV27 to TRBJ2-1, with D perhaps TRBD1 or TRBD2 (5 bases each). Trimming shortened V by 0 bases and J by 9 bases, and 9 bases separated the two germline ends. The germline CDR1 and CDR2 sequences are MNHEY and SMNVEV (reference sequence). The CDR3 contains 13 residues. The CDR3 DNA sequence: TGTGCCAGCAGTTTATCGGGGGTTTTTGAGCAGTTCTTC. Amino acids: CASSLSGVFEQFF.

The chain carries TRBV30 and TRBJ1-6; D gene unclear. The CDR3 is made up of 14 amino acids. V gave up 0 bases and J gave up 3 bases, with 6 bases separating them. Germline CDR1 reads GTSNPN; CDR2 reads SVGIG (reference sequence). CDR3 DNA: TGTGCCTGGAGTGTACGAGGCTATAATTCACCCCTCCACTTT. Amino acid sequence: CAWSVRGYNSPLHF.